Listed below are T cell receptor beta chains from one sample, sequenced in a study of T cell changes during pregnancy in multiple sclerosis. The repertoire was sequenced with immunoSEQ multiplex PCR; TCRdb's copy has only in-frame clones and lacks some. The sample comprises fewer than 60,000 clones, 92% of which are singletons, and about 0.6% rests with the top ten. The sequencing used CD4+ T cells from peripheral blood mononuclear cells, collected after pregnancy. These TCRs come from a female donor with multiple sclerosis, enrolled in a pregnancy study. CDR3s include the opening cysteine and the closing phenylalanine or tryptophan. Each record gives: J gene, V gene, CDR3 protein.

j_gene: TRBJ1-3
v_gene: TRBV18
CDR3aa: CASSLGQLVSGNTIYF

j_gene: TRBJ2-4
v_gene: TRBV4-2
CDR3aa: CASSQRGNLPIQYF

j_gene: TRBJ1-4
v_gene: TRBV15
CDR3aa: CATSRDEGTGEYEKLFF

j_gene: TRBJ1-3
v_gene: TRBV19
CDR3aa: CASSRLLNRSGNTIYF

j_gene: TRBJ1-3
v_gene: TRBV2
CDR3aa: CASTRDRASGNTIYF

j_gene: TRBJ2-7
v_gene: TRBV12-5
CDR3aa: CASGLVQGPSDEQYF

j_gene: TRBJ1-2
v_gene: TRBV2
CDR3aa: CASSETLNYGYTF

j_gene: TRBJ1-5
v_gene: TRBV4-1
CDR3aa: CASSQEWRGMWNQPQHF

j_gene: TRBJ1-1
v_gene: TRBV7-2
CDR3aa: CASSSTGGVTEAFF

j_gene: TRBJ2-1
v_gene: TRBV18
CDR3aa: CASSPQYNEQFF

j_gene: TRBJ1-2
v_gene: TRBV7-2
CDR3aa: CASSLALGGTNGYTF

j_gene: TRBJ2-1
v_gene: TRBV9
CDR3aa: CASSPRGSEQFF

j_gene: TRBJ1-1
v_gene: TRBV29-1
CDR3aa: CSVFRQLNTEAFF

j_gene: TRBJ2-7
v_gene: TRBV7-2
CDR3aa: CASSPKGGERYEQYF

j_gene: TRBJ2-7
v_gene: TRBV7-9
CDR3aa: CASSLGRAGLDEQYF

j_gene: TRBJ2-4
v_gene: TRBV19
CDR3aa: CASSAGQGFRAKNIQYF

j_gene: TRBJ2-3
v_gene: TRBV16
CDR3aa: CASSQSYGTDTQYF

j_gene: TRBJ2-7
v_gene: TRBV27
CDR3aa: CASNRGQATYEQYF

j_gene: TRBJ2-3
v_gene: TRBV7-2
CDR3aa: CASSPYGEGADTQYF

j_gene: TRBJ1-6
v_gene: TRBV6-5
CDR3aa: CAARARGSPLHF

j_gene: TRBJ1-5
v_gene: TRBV5-6
CDR3aa: CASSLFAGNQPQHF

j_gene: TRBJ2-1
v_gene: TRBV9
CDR3aa: CASSPHLRGARYTYNEQFF